This T cell receptor beta chain appears in the sequencing data of a study of vaccination and CD4 T cells after COVID-19. In the study overall: Investigators took post-vaccine samples a median 72 days after dose two, within a range of 14 to 241.

The study sequenced cultured CD4+ T cell DNA using the Oncomine TCR Beta short-read assay. TCRdb re-analysed the PCR reads in MiXCR, keeping a single row per CDR3 protein. This sample has about 3,500 distinct CDR3 sequences, with over 15% found just once. Sample treatment: roughly 10-day PBMC culture with coronavirus spike peptide pools or control peptides (ViraFEST assay). Only a few counts were recorded for this clonotype. Its antigen remains unidentified. The clonotype originates from a human donor who had recovered from COVID-19. The specimen was CD4+ T cells from blood, cultured in vitro.

Here the CDR3 reads CASSPGGTYGYTF. The CDR3, as DNA: TGTGCCAGCAGCCCCGGAGGAACCTATGGCTACACCTTC. The chain combines TRBV11-1 with TRBJ1-2; D is uncertain. CDR1 and CDR2 from the germline V gene are SGHAT and FQDESV (reference sequence). The CDR3 is 13 residues long. Trimming took off 5 bases at V and 4 bases at J, with 11 bases between the two ends. The full variable domain, in which reference TRBV11-1 and TRBJ1-2 provide the parts outside the CDR3, is EAEVAQSPRYKITEKSQAVAFWCDPISGHATLYWYRQILGQGPELLVQFQDESVVDDSQLPKDRFSAERLKGVDSTLKIQPAELGDSAMYLCASSPGGTYGYTFGSGTRLTVV.